The sequence of this T cell receptor beta chain was determined in a study of graft-versus-host responses after intestinal transplantation. V gave up 5 bases and J gave up 2 bases; unmatched junction bases: 0. The CDR3 loop spans 13 amino acids. The germline gives CDR1 MNHEY, CDR2 SVGAGI. Profiling relied on immunoSEQ multiplex PCR, and the TCRdb table lists in-frame clones only, not all of them. The sample consists of 80,000 to 100,000 clones, around nine tenths of them appearing once. Only a few counts were recorded for this clone. Its antigen is as yet unknown. The chain combines TRBV6-5 with TRBJ1-3; 7 positions match TRBD1. The material was unstimulated CD4+ T cells sorted from spleen or lymph node cells, obtained before intestinal transplant. The TCR was taken from a human donor who received an intestinal transplant. The CDR3 here is CASSGTAGNTIYF. The CDR3 DNA sequence: TGTGCCAGCAGTGGGACAGCTGGAAACACCATATATTTT.